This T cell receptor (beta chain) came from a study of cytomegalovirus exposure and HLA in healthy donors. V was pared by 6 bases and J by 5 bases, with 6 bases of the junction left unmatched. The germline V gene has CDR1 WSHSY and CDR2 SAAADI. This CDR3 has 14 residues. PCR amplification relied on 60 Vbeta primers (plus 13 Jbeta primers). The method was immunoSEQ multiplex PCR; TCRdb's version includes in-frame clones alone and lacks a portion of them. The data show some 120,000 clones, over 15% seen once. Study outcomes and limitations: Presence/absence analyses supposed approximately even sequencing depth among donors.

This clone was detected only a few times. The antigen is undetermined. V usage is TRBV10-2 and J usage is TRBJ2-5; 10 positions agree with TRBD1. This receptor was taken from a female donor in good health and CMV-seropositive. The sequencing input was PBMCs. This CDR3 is CASSNDRGRETQYF. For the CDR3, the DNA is TGCGCCAGCAGCAACGACAGGGGGCGGGAGACCCAGTACTTC.